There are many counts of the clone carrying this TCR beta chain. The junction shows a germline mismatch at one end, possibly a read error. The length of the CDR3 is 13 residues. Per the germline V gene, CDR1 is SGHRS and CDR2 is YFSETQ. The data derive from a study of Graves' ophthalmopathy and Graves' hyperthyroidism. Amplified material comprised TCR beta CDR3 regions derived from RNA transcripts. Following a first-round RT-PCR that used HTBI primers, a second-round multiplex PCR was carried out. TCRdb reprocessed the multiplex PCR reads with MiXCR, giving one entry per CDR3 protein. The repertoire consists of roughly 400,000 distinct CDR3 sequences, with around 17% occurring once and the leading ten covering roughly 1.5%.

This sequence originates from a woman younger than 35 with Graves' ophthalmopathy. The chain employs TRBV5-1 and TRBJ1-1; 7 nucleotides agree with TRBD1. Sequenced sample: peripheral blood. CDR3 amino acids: CASSLKSGGTAIF. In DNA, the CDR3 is TGCGCCAGCAGCCTTAAATCAGGGGGAACTGCTATCTTT.